This T cell receptor beta chain is drawn from a study of CD8+ T cells in alopecia areata. Findings of the study overall: Greater clonality was observed in lesional scalp samples, especially alopecia totalis/universalis, versus normal scalp. TCR sharing was clearer in mice than between patients, perhaps partly owing to patient HLA diversity.

Obtained from alopecia areata patients were lesional scalp punch biopsies along with peripheral blood. Points on this clone: Its antigen is not known.

Following extraction, RNA underwent reverse transcription to cDNA, which served as the sequencing template. Profiling relied on immunoSEQ multiplex PCR, and the TCRdb table lists in-frame clones only, not all of them. Among 110,000 or so clones listed, under 65% were seen once. There are 14 residues in the CDR3. Trimming cost V 0 bases and J 5 bases, with 7 bases left between them. The germline gives CDR1 SGHAT, CDR2 FQDESV (reference sequence). This chain links TRBV11-1 with TRBJ2-2, with D unresolved. The sequence was obtained from a human donor with alopecia areata. The sample comprised NKG2D-low CD8+ T cells sorted from blood. The CDR3 DNA follows: TGTGCCAGCAGCTTAGCGGCCATTACCGGGGAGCTGTTTTTT. This codes for CASSLAAITGELFF. Using reference TRBV11-1 and TRBJ2-2 for the parts outside the CDR3, the full variable domain is EAEVAQSPRYKITEKSQAVAFWCDPISGHATLYWYRQILGQGPELLVQFQDESVVDDSQLPKDRFSAERLKGVDSTLKIQPAELGDSAMYLCASSLAAITGELFFGEGSRLTVL.